This TCR beta chain came from a study of PD-L1 blockade in urothelial cancer. About the research overall: When patients started atezolizumab at some point between 2014 and 2015, it was given at 1,200 mg intravenously every 3 weeks. Median T cell yield per blood sample was over 130,000 cells.

Produced via immunoSEQ multiplex PCR; TCRdb's table is partial and in-frame only. The table includes about 130,000 clones, around 86% detected once. Time point of the sample: peripheral blood 6 weeks after treatment start. The CDR3 is made up of 14 amino acids. Trimming stripped 4 bases from V and 5 bases from J, with 11 bases between. CDR1 is MNHEY, CDR2 SMNVEV, per germline (reference sequence). The J gene is TRBJ1-4, the V gene TRBV27, with D tentatively TRBD1 (6 bases). This TCR was recovered from a man aged 50 or older with urothelial cancer. Sequencing used PBMCs, obtained around atezolizumab (anti-PD-L1) treatment. The CDR3 region is CASSSTGKNEKLFF. In DNA, the CDR3 is TGTGCCAGCAGTTCCACAGGGAAAAATGAAAAACTGTTTTTT.